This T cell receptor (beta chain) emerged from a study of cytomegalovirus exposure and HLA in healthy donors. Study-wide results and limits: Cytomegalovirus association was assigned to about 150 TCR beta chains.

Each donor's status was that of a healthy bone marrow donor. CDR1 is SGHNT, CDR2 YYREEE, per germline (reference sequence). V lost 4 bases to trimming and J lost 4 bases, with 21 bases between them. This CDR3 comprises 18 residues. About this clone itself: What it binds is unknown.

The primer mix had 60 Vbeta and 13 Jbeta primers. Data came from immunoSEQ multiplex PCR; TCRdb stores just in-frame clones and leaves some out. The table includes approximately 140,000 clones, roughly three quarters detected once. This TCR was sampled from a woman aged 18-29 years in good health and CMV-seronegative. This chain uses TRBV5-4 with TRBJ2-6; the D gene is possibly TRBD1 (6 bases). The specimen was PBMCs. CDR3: CASSPAEQGVIGANVLTF. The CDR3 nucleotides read TGTGCCAGCAGCCCGGCGGAACAGGGCGTGATCGGGGCCAACGTCCTGACTTTC.